This T cell receptor (beta chain) is drawn from a study of T cells in Graves' hyperthyroidism and ophthalmopathy. This CDR3 spans 12 amino acids. CDR1 is MDHEN and CDR2 is SYDVKM in the germline V gene. Trimming removed 10 bases at V and 5 bases at J, with 14 bases between. The source material, RNA transcripts, was used to amplify TCR beta CDR3 regions. When the TCR CDR3 underwent first-round RT-PCR, the HTBI primer set was used. TCRdb used MiXCR to reprocess the multiplex PCR reads, holding one entry per CDR3 protein. The data show some 270,000 distinct CDR3 sequences, 13% seen once. The sample holds many counts of this clonotype. Its target is unknown. Whole-study findings and limits: Most thyroid clonotypes expanded above 0.001 were also detected in blood.

The clonotype was recovered from a young woman with Graves' hyperthyroidism that later progressed to Graves' ophthalmopathy. The gene calls are TRBV28 and TRBJ2-5; a possible D gene is TRBD2 (5 bases). What was sequenced was blood. The CDR3 region has the DNA TGTGCCACCCTCCCGAGAGGGGAGACCCAGTACTTC. Residues: CATLPRGETQYF.